The entry that follows covers one TCR beta chain sequence. The data were taken from a study of OX40 agonist ivuxolimab in advanced cancers. TCRdb keeps only in-frame clones here, not all; method: immunoSEQ multiplex PCR. The sample comprises about 94,000 clones, around nine tenths of which are singletons, and roughly 0.3% rests with the top ten. This CDR3 has 13 amino acids. The germline V gene has CDR1 SGHVS and CDR2 FQNEAQ. V dropped 2 bases and J dropped 8 bases, with 12 bases sitting between them. The sequence came from an adult with an advanced solid tumor such as melanoma, head and neck, liver or kidney cancer. The chain carries TRBV7-8 and TRBJ1-2; D may be TRBD1 (5 bases). The source material was CD4+ or CD8+ T cells sorted from blood, sampled in a trial of the OX40 agonist ivuxolimab. The chain's CDR3 is CASSLYGGRGYTF. The CDR3 DNA follows: TGTGCCAGCAGCTTATACGGGGGGAGAGGCTACACCTTC.